Shown below are 24 T cell receptor beta chains from a single sample sequenced in a study of Ad26.COV2.S vaccination and SARS-CoV-2 variants. The repertoire was sequenced with immunoSEQ multiplex PCR; TCRdb's copy has only in-frame clones and lacks some. The table shows about 400,000 clones, with 85% to 90% occurring only once. Stated treatment: 15 to 20 received Ad26.COV2.S at low or high dose, single or two shots; 5 received placebo; per-sample allocation not given. Following the first vaccine or placebo injection, samples were taken on day 63. The source was peripheral blood, collected in a trial of Ad26.COV2.S vaccine versus placebo. These receptors all stem from a person between 18 and 59 years old who received the Ad26.COV2.S COVID-19 vaccine or a placebo.

The gene calls are TRBV19 and TRBJ2-2, with TRBD1 matching over 7 bases. CDR1 and CDR2 from the germline V gene are LNHDA and SQIVND (reference sequence). The CDR3 has 18 amino acids. V shed 2 bases and J 5 bases; nucleotides not matched to a gene: 14. The CDR3: CASSIPGGDFSTTGELFF. The CDR3, as DNA: TGTGCCAGTAGTATACCAGGGGGAGATTTTTCGACGACCGGGGAGCTGTTTTTT.

The J gene is TRBJ1-3, the V gene TRBV5-6; possible D gene TRBD1, 5 bases. The V end was cut by 2 bases, the J end by 0 bases, with 12 bases between. The CDR3 spans 16 residues. Germline V gives CDR1 SGHDT, CDR2 YYEEEE. The CDR3 sequence is CASSFDSPYSGNTIYF. The CDR3 DNA reads as TGTGCCAGCAGCTTTGACAGCCCCTACTCTGGAAACACCATATATTTT.

CDR3 sequence: CASRNRGLNCQPQHF. CDR3 sequence (DNA): TGTGCCAGCAGGAACAGGGGTCTGAATTGTCAGCCCCAGCATTTT. The genes are TRBV21-1 and TRBJ1-5; the table's D call, TRBD1, has no DNA check behind it. TRBV21-1 is recorded as a pseudogene. CDR3 length: 15 amino acids.

J is TRBJ2-5 and V is TRBV2; a weak D match, TRBD1 (5 bases). The CDR3 covers 13 residues. Germline lookup yields CDR1 SNHLY and CDR2 FYNNEI. The V gene lost 9 bases and the J gene lost 4 bases, with 15 bases spanning the gap. CDR3 in amino acids: CASLLQGRETQYF. CDR3 DNA: TGTGCCAGTCTCCTTCAGGGAAGAGAGACCCAGTACTTC. Full variable domain (missing parts from reference TRBV2 and TRBJ2-5): EPEVTQTPSHQVTQMGQEVILRCVPISNHLYFYWYRQILGQKVEFLVSFYNNEISEKSEIFDDQFSVERPDGSNFTLKIRSTKLEDSAMYFCASLLQGRETQYFGPGTRLLVL.

This clone appeared a few times. The chain has TRBV28 and TRBJ1-1; D unresolved. CDR3 size: 13 residues. Trimming removed 5 bases from V and 1 base from J, with 8 bases in between. CDR1 MDHEN and CDR2 SYDVKM come from the germline V gene. CDR3 in amino acids: CASSPDGNTEAFF. The CDR3, as DNA: TGTGCCAGCAGTCCCGACGGGAACACTGAAGCTTTCTTT.

The chain combines TRBV7-6 with TRBJ1-5; unclear D gene. The CDR3 extends over 14 amino acids. The V gene's germline CDR1 is SGHVS and CDR2 FNYEAQ. V was trimmed by 4 bases and J by 2 bases, leaving 9 bases between them. This CDR3 is CASSSRSGNQPQHF. In DNA, the CDR3 is TGTGCCAGCAGCTCTAGAAGCGGCAATCAGCCCCAGCATTTT.

This sequence joins TRBV23-1 and TRBJ1-5; 7 bases map to TRBD1. TRBV23-1 is identified as an open reading frame with a role that is uncertain. V shed 0 bases, J shed 5 bases, and the junction held 10 bases outside the gene matches. The CDR3 is made up of 17 amino acids. The CDR3 nucleotides read TGCGCCAGCAGTCAATCGAGGGGAGGGGGCGGTCATCAGCCCCAGCATTTT. Its translation: CASSQSRGGGGHQPQHF.

The J gene is TRBJ1-5, the V gene TRBV5-5; D unresolved. Germline CDR1 SGHKS, CDR2 YYEKEE (reference sequence). The CDR3 consists of 13 residues. With 1 base removed from V and 5 bases from J, the gap between germline ends came to 7 bases. This CDR3 is CASSLSDYQPQHF. The CDR3 nucleotides read TGTGCCAGCAGCTTGTCAGATTATCAGCCCCAGCATTTT.

The gene calls are TRBV9 and TRBJ2-7; D might be TRBD1 (5 bases). Germline-derived CDR1 and CDR2 are SGDLS and YYNGEE. The V and J ends lost 2 bases and 7 bases respectively, with 16 bases between them. The CDR3 has 14 residues. The CDR3: CASSVDTAMREQYF. As DNA, the CDR3 is TGTGCCAGCAGCGTGGACACAGCGATGAGGGAGCAGTACTTC. The variable domain in full, with the rest retrieved from reference TRBV9 and TRBJ2-7, is DSGVTQTPKHLITATGQRVTLRCSPRSGDLSVYWYQQSLDQGLQFLIQYYNGEERAKGNILERFSAQQFPDLHSELNLSSLELGDSALYFCASSVDTAMREQYFGPGTRLTVT.

The chain recombines TRBV7-2 with TRBJ1-1; D uncertain. Looked up from germline, CDR1 is SGHTA and CDR2 is FQGNSA. The V end lost 3 bases, the J end lost 5 bases, and 13 bases lay between the germline ends. The CDR3 is made up of 14 amino acids. The DNA of the CDR3 is TGTGCCAGCAGCTTTCGCTTCGACGGAACTGAAGCTTTCTTT. It specifies CASSFRFDGTEAFF.

The DNA of the CDR3 is TGTGCCAGCAGCTTAGTGCGACAACCCAGTCAGCAGTTCTTC. Its protein product is CASSLVRQPSQQFF. The chain employs TRBV11-2 and TRBJ2-1; D not certain. V was clipped by 1 base and J by 11 bases, with 15 bases between them. This CDR3 spans 14 amino acids. In germline, CDR1 is SGHAT, CDR2 FQNNGV.

The chain uses TRBV30 and TRBJ2-7; 8 bases map to TRBD1. Germline V gives CDR1 GTSNPN, CDR2 SVGIG (reference sequence). The CDR3 has 14 amino acids. The junction had 14 bases not matched to a gene; V was cut back by 7 bases and J by 6 bases. CDR3 bases: TGTGCCTCAACGAGGCAGGGGGCATCATCCGAGCAGTACTTC. Its protein product is CASTRQGASSEQYF.

The rearrangement links TRBV12-5 to TRBJ1-1, with D possibly TRBD1 on 5 matching bases. CDR1 and CDR2 from the germline V gene are LGHNT and FRNRAP. V lost 3 bases, J lost 3 bases, and 14 bases lay in between. CDR3 length: 15 amino acids. The CDR3 here is CASGFQGVSYTEAFF. The CDR3 DNA follows: TGTGCTAGTGGTTTTCAGGGAGTCAGTTACACTGAAGCTTTCTTT. The entire variable domain, with the rest obtained from reference TRBV12-5 and TRBJ1-1, is as follows: DARVTQTPRHKVTEMGQEVTMRCQPILGHNTVFWYRQTMMQGLELLAYFRNRAPLDDSGMPKDRFSAEMPDATLATLKIQPSEPRDSAVYFCASGFQGVSYTEAFFGQGTRLTVV.

This clone was detected only once. The chain couples TRBV7-3 to TRBJ2-7; D gene unclear. V dropped 2 bases and J dropped 2 bases, with 10 bases sitting between them. Per the germline V gene, CDR1 is SGHTA and CDR2 is FQGTGA. This CDR3 is built from 14 residues. In nucleotides, the CDR3 is TGTGCCAGCAGCTTAGGTGGACCTACCTACGAGCAGTACTTC. Its protein is CASSLGGPTYEQYF.

CDR3 in amino acids: CASSTNGPSGNTIYF. The CDR3 DNA reads TGTGCCAGCAGCACCAACGGACCCTCTGGAAACACCATATATTTT. The chain combines TRBV7-2 with TRBJ1-3; D unresolved. This CDR3 has 15 residues. The germline gives CDR1 SGHTA, CDR2 FQGNSA. V was clipped by 5 bases and J by 0 bases, with 11 bases between them.

V is TRBV27 and J is TRBJ2-1; the D is unclear. Germline values: CDR1 MNHEY, CDR2 SMNVEV (reference sequence). The V and J ends lost 2 bases and 3 bases respectively, with 14 bases between them. The length of the CDR3 is 16 residues. The DNA for the CDR3 is TGTGCCAGCAGTTTAACGGTCCGGTTAAGCTACAATGAGCAGTTCTTC. Its protein product is CASSLTVRLSYNEQFF.

The V call is TRBV19, the J call TRBJ1-1, with 8 bases fitting TRBD1. CDR1 and CDR2 (germline): LNHDA, SQIVND (reference sequence). The trim removed 5 bases at V and 1 base at J, leaving 6 bases unmatched. The CDR3 loop spans 15 amino acids. The CDR3, as DNA: TGTGCCAGTAGTCCCGCCGGGACAGGGAACACTGAAGCTTTCTTT. This sequence encodes CASSPAGTGNTEAFF.

The V gene is TRBV6-4, the J gene TRBJ1-1, with D perhaps matching TRBD1 (6 bases). Germline V gene sequence: CDR1 MRHNA, CDR2 SNTAGT. The ends were cut back, 6 bases at V and 1 base at J, with 15 bases in the middle. The CDR3 covers 15 residues. The CDR3 sequence: CASRPAGGQNTEAFF. The CDR3 bases are TGTGCCAGCAGGCCGGCCGGGGGCCAGAACACTGAAGCTTTCTTT.

The genes are TRBV5-6 and TRBJ2-5; D is uncertain. The CDR3 is 19 residues long. Trimming removed 0 bases from V and 2 bases from J, with 23 bases in between. Germline assignment: CDR1 SGHDT and CDR2 YYEEEE. Here the CDR3 reads CASSLAGQSIDEKQETQYF. CDR3 coding DNA: TGTGCCAGCAGCTTGGCTGGGCAGTCGATAGACGAAAAACAAGAGACCCAGTACTTC. Full variable domain (remainder filled in from reference TRBV5-6 and TRBJ2-5): DAGVTQSPTHLIKTRGQQVTLRCSPKSGHDTVSWYQQALGQGPQFIFQYYEEEERQRGNFPDRFSGHQFPNYSSELNVNALLLGDSALYLCASSLAGQSIDEKQETQYFGPGTRLLVL.

The chain carries TRBV6-2 or TRBV6-3 and TRBJ2-3, with 9 bases fitting TRBD1. After removal of 4 bases from V and 4 bases from J, the junction contained 12 bases not matched to a gene. Germline CDR1 reads MNHEY; CDR2 reads SVGEGT. The CDR3 has 17 residues. This CDR3 reads CASSWDPGQGGPDTQYF. For the CDR3, the DNA is TGTGCCAGCAGTTGGGATCCGGGACAGGGTGGCCCAGATACGCAGTATTTT.

This clone was counted once. The chain recombines TRBV28 with TRBJ1-5; D gene unclear. CDR3 length: 13 residues. The V gene's germline CDR1 is MDHEN and CDR2 SYDVKM. Trimming removed 6 bases from V and 0 bases from J, with 6 bases in between. CDR3 DNA sequence: TGTGCCAGCAGGACGGATAGCAATCAGCCCCAGCATTTT. Translated, it gives CASRTDSNQPQHF.

This chain connects TRBV20-1 to TRBJ2-1, with D unclear. This CDR3 is built from 15 residues. Trimming stripped 3 bases from V and 8 bases from J, with 20 bases between. CDR1 is DFQATT and CDR2 is SNEGSKA in the germline V gene (reference sequence). Here the CDR3 reads CSASRLGQPWDEQFF. The CDR3 bases are TGCAGTGCTAGTCGATTAGGGCAGCCCTGGGATGAGCAGTTCTTC.

The chain couples TRBV7-9 to TRBJ2-6, with D unresolved. Per germline, CDR1 SEHNR and CDR2 FQNEAQ (reference sequence). Trimming removed 3 bases at V and 4 bases at J, with 10 bases between. This CDR3 is built from 15 residues. CDR3 nucleotide sequence: TGTGCCAGCAGCTTGGTTCGACTCGGGGCCAACGTCCTGACTTTC. Its translation: CASSLVRLGANVLTF.

V is TRBV30 and J is TRBJ2-7; possibly TRBD2 for D (6 bases). The length of the CDR3 is 14 residues. Looked up from germline, CDR1 is GTSNPN and CDR2 is SVGIG (reference sequence). Trimming stripped 4 bases from V and 3 bases from J, with 16 bases between. CDR3 in DNA: TGTGCCTGGACCTCTGGGGACTCTGGCTACGAGCAGTACTTC. Translation gives CAWTSGDSGYEQYF. Together with reference TRBV30 and TRBJ2-7, the CDR3 gives the full variable domain: SQTIHQWPATLVQPVGSPLSLECTVEGTSNPNLYWYRQAAGRGLQLLFYSVGIGQISSEVPQNLSASRPQDRQFILSSKKLLLSDSGFYLCAWTSGDSGYEQYFGPGTRLTVT.